These T cell receptor beta chains were read from a single sample in a study of response to subunit inactivated influenza vaccine. TCRdb independently ran MiXCR on the RT-PCR reads; one entry per CDR3 protein. In the table there are fewer than 650,000 distinct CDR3 sequences, roughly 13% of which are singletons. Material: PBMCs from blood, obtained roughly 46 days after vaccination. Receptors originate from a man aged 45 to 65 who received an inactivated influenza vaccine. The CDR3 runs from the conserved cysteine through the conserved F or W. The order of the fields is V gene, J gene, D gene, clone size, CDR3 protein, CDR3 DNA. D genes are given only for firm matches. Only some rows state a clone size, as once, few, many or a class for expanded clones.

v_call: TRBV5-1
j_call: TRBJ1-1
d_call: -
clone_size: few
cdr3_aa: CASSLTHGDTEAFF
cdr3_nt: TGCGCCAGCAGCTTGACCCATGGGGACACTGAAGCTTTCTTT

v_call: TRBV20-1
j_call: TRBJ2-1
d_call: TRBD2
clone_size: few
cdr3_aa: CSATGTAGTSVSNEQFF
cdr3_nt: TGCAGTGCTACCGGGACAGCCGGGACTAGCGTTTCCAATGAGCAGTTCTTC

v_call: TRBV2
j_call: TRBJ2-1
d_call: -
clone_size: -
cdr3_aa: CASTRGWGDEQFF
cdr3_nt: TGTGCCAGCACAAGAGGGTGGGGGGATGAGCAGTTCTTC

v_call: TRBV27
j_call: TRBJ1-2
d_call: -
clone_size: few
cdr3_aa: CASGPDYGYTF
cdr3_nt: TGTGCCAGCGGGCCCGACTATGGCTACACCTTC

v_call: TRBV5-5
j_call: TRBJ2-2
d_call: -
clone_size: few
cdr3_aa: CASSLTSPWGTGELFF
cdr3_nt: TGTGCCAGCAGCTTAACTAGCCCTTGGGGCACCGGGGAGCTGTTTTTT

v_call: TRBV20-1
j_call: TRBJ1-5
d_call: -
clone_size: -
cdr3_aa: CSAILTGERQPQHF
cdr3_nt: TGCAGTGCTATACTAACTGGGGAGAGGCAGCCCCAGCATTTT

v_call: TRBV5-1
j_call: TRBJ2-7
d_call: TRBD1
clone_size: few
cdr3_aa: CASGPGTGVEQYF
cdr3_nt: TGCGCCAGCGGTCCCGGGACAGGGGTCGAGCAGTACTTC

v_call: TRBV6-1
j_call: TRBJ1-4
d_call: -
clone_size: -
cdr3_aa: CASRNNRVPSNEKLFF
cdr3_nt: TGTGCCAGCAGAAACAACCGGGTCCCCTCGAATGAAAAACTGTTTTTT

v_call: TRBV20-1
j_call: TRBJ2-1
d_call: TRBD2
clone_size: many
cdr3_aa: CSASVAGGPYNEQFF
cdr3_nt: TGCAGTGCTAGTGTGGCGGGAGGACCATACAATGAGCAGTTCTTC

v_call: TRBV25-1
j_call: TRBJ2-3
d_call: -
clone_size: -
cdr3_aa: CASSAWGGAGDTQYF
cdr3_nt: TGTGCCAGCAGTGCCTGGGGGGGCGCGGGAGATACGCAGTATTTT

v_call: TRBV20-1
j_call: TRBJ1-6
d_call: -
clone_size: few
cdr3_aa: CSAKGLGSPLHF
cdr3_nt: TGCAGTGCTAAAGGGTTAGGATCACCCCTCCACTTT

v_call: TRBV20-1
j_call: TRBJ2-3
d_call: -
clone_size: -
cdr3_aa: CSARRRGPFQTQYF
cdr3_nt: TGCAGTGCTCGGAGGCGGGGGCCTTTTCAGACGCAGTATTTT

v_call: TRBV30
j_call: TRBJ2-2
d_call: TRBD1
clone_size: -
cdr3_aa: CAWKLGTGNTGELFF
cdr3_nt: TGTGCCTGGAAGCTCGGGACAGGCAACACCGGGGAGCTGTTTTTT

v_call: TRBV7-2
j_call: TRBJ2-7
d_call: TRBD2
clone_size: -
cdr3_aa: CASSPGLVLSYEQYF
cdr3_nt: TGTGCCAGCAGCCCGGGACTAGTTCTCTCCTACGAGCAGTACTTC

v_call: TRBV20-1
j_call: TRBJ2-1
d_call: -
clone_size: many
cdr3_aa: CSARVPDYNEQFF
cdr3_nt: TGCAGTGCTAGAGTGCCGGACTACAATGAGCAGTTCTTC

v_call: TRBV9
j_call: TRBJ2-7
d_call: -
clone_size: many
cdr3_aa: CASSVATGYYEQYF
cdr3_nt: TGTGCCAGCAGCGTAGCTACAGGCTACTACGAGCAGTACTTC

v_call: TRBV4-1
j_call: TRBJ2-1
d_call: TRBD2
clone_size: -
cdr3_aa: CASSQITSGRGNEQFF
cdr3_nt: TGCGCCAGCAGCCAAATTACTAGCGGGAGGGGGAATGAGCAGTTCTTC

v_call: TRBV6-1
j_call: TRBJ2-6
d_call: -
clone_size: few
cdr3_aa: CASTSSGANVLTF
cdr3_nt: TGTGCCAGCACCAGCTCTGGGGCCAACGTCCTGACTTTC

v_call: TRBV7-2
j_call: TRBJ2-3
d_call: -
clone_size: many
cdr3_aa: CASSPSRTASTDTQYF
cdr3_nt: TGTGCCAGCAGCCCTTCCCGGACGGCTAGCACAGATACGCAGTATTTT

v_call: TRBV7-2
j_call: TRBJ1-2
d_call: -
clone_size: -
cdr3_aa: CASSLSITTNYGYTF
cdr3_nt: TGTGCCAGCAGCTTATCAATTACAACTAACTATGGCTACACCTTC

v_call: TRBV2
j_call: TRBJ2-2
d_call: TRBD2
clone_size: -
cdr3_aa: CASSAQRGANGELFF
cdr3_nt: TGTGCCAGCAGTGCCCAGCGGGGGGCCAACGGGGAGCTGTTTTTT

v_call: TRBV24-1
j_call: TRBJ2-3
d_call: -
clone_size: -
cdr3_aa: CATSDPSLTGRTDTQYF
cdr3_nt: TGTGCCACCAGTGATCCTAGTTTAACAGGGCGCACAGATACGCAGTATTTT

v_call: TRBV7-9
j_call: TRBJ1-4
d_call: -
clone_size: few
cdr3_aa: CASSVSPQQNEKLFF
cdr3_nt: TGTGCCAGCAGCGTATCTCCGCAGCAGAATGAAAAACTGTTTTTT

v_call: TRBV6-2/TRBV6-3
j_call: TRBJ2-2
d_call: -
clone_size: -
cdr3_aa: CASSYSKRGSVALGGGELFF
cdr3_nt: TGTGCCAGCAGTTACTCGAAAAGAGGAAGTGTAGCCCTGGGCGGCGGGGAGCTGTTTTTT

v_call: TRBV30
j_call: TRBJ2-3
d_call: -
clone_size: many
cdr3_aa: CAWSVTFSDTQYF
cdr3_nt: TGTGCCTGGAGTGTAACGTTCTCAGATACGCAGTATTTT

v_call: TRBV10-3
j_call: TRBJ2-4
d_call: TRBD1
clone_size: few
cdr3_aa: CAISDPSDRGRNIQYF
cdr3_nt: TGTGCCATCAGTGACCCATCGGACAGGGGGCGAAACATTCAGTACTTC

v_call: TRBV7-9
j_call: TRBJ1-2
d_call: -
clone_size: -
cdr3_aa: CASSLGSSPNYGYTF
cdr3_nt: TGTGCCAGCAGCTTAGGGAGCAGCCCTAACTATGGCTACACCTTC

v_call: TRBV10-3
j_call: TRBJ2-4
d_call: TRBD2
clone_size: -
cdr3_aa: CAIESSGGATGNPTKNTQYF
cdr3_nt: TGTGCCATCGAATCTAGCGGGGGGGCCACGGGGAACCCCACCAAAAACACTCAGTACTTC

v_call: TRBV9
j_call: TRBJ2-5
d_call: TRBD1
clone_size: many
cdr3_aa: CASSAHGQVQETQYF
cdr3_nt: TGTGCCAGCAGCGCGCACGGACAGGTACAAGAGACCCAGTACTTC